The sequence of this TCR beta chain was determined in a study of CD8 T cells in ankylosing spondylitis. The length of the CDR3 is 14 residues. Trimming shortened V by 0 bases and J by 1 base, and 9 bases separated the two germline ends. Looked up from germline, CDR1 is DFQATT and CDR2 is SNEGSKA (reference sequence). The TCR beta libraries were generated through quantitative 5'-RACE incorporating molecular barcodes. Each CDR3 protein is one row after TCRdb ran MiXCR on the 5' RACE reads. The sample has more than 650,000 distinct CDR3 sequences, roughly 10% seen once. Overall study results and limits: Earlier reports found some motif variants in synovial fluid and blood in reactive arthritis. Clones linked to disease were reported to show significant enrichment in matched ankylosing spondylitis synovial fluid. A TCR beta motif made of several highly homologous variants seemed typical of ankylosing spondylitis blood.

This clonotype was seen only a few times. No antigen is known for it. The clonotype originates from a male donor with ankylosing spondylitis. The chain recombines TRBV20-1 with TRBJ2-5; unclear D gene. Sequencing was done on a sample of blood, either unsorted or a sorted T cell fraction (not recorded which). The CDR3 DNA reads TGCAGTGCTAGAGATTGGGCCACCCAAGAGACCCAGTACTTC. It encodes CSARDWATQETQYF.